This T cell receptor (beta chain) was profiled in a study of T-cell memory formation after mild COVID-19. The CDR3 consists of 14 residues. Trimming stripped 8 bases from V and 1 base from J, with 13 bases between. Germline values: CDR1 SNHLY, CDR2 FYNNEI. This clonotype was detected ten times or more. One entry per CDR3 protein, called by TCRdb with MiXCR from the 5' RACE reads. The sample records 300,000 or so distinct CDR3 sequences, 16% being singletons. The sample taken for sequencing was PBMCs or a T cell subset sorted from them (not recorded which). The sequence was collected from a man aged 18 to 29 who had mild COVID-19 (a few samples of this study predate the infection). Cell type and time point are not known. The rearrangement joins TRBV2 to TRBJ2-3; perhaps TRBD2 as D (7 bases). The CDR3 reads CASGGASRTDTQYF. The CDR3 DNA reads TGTGCCAGCGGGGGGGCCTCACGCACAGATACGCAGTATTTT.